Listed below are T cell receptor beta chains from one sample, sequenced in a study of blood T cell repertoires in COVID-19. The data were produced by immunoSEQ multiplex PCR, yet TCRdb's version contains in-frame clones alone and is incomplete. The sample records roughly 200,000 clones, over 70% being singletons. Material: peripheral blood. The origin of the receptors is a woman older than 75 with acute or convalescent COVID-19. Both conserved end residues are part of each CDR3. The order of the fields is V gene, clone size, D gene, J gene, CDR3 DNA, CDR3 protein. A D gene is named only where the DNA matches it firmly. Size values are once, few and many counts, or a class for expanded clones, and some rows have none.

TRBV10-3	NA	NA	TRBJ1-5	TGTGCCATCAGTGACACTTGGTTGGGCAATCAGCCCCAGCATTTT	CAISDTWLGNQPQHF
TRBV18	NA	TRBD1	TRBJ2-5	TGTGCCAGCTCCCCCGGGACAGGGGGCCGGGTTGGGGAGACCCAGTACTTC	CASSPGTGGRVGETQYF
TRBV7-9	NA	NA	TRBJ2-5	TGTGCCAGCAGCTTAGGGGAGTGGGAGACCCAGTACTTC	CASSLGEWETQYF
TRBV28	NA	NA	TRBJ2-7	TGTGCCAGCAGTACCCCGGGGTCGAGCTACGAGCAGTACTTC	CASSTPGSSYEQYF
TRBV11-1	NA	TRBD1	TRBJ2-1	TGTGCCAGCAGCCGGGGACAGGGTAAAGGGGTTGAGCAGTTCTTC	CASSRGQGKGVEQFF
TRBV5-1	few	NA	TRBJ2-7	TGCGCCAGCAGCTTGGCGGGGAGCTCCTACGAGCAGTACTTC	CASSLAGSSYEQYF
TRBV5-1	NA	TRBD2	TRBJ2-1	TGCGCCAGCAGCCCCGGGACTAGCGTTTTCAATGAGCAGTTCTTC	CASSPGTSVFNEQFF
TRBV11-2	NA	NA	TRBJ2-1	TGTGCCAGCAGCTTCTTTTTAGCGGCCAAAAGCTCCTACAATGAGCAGTTCTTC	CASSFFLAAKSSYNEQFF
TRBV11-3	few	NA	TRBJ1-6	TGTGCCAGCAGCTTAGATCAACTTTCACCCCTCCACTTT	CASSLDQLSPLHF
TRBV5-4	once	NA	TRBJ1-4	TGTGCCAGCAGCTTCGGGGAGGGTAATGAAAAACTGTTTTTT	CASSFGEGNEKLFF
TRBV7-2	few	TRBD1	TRBJ1-2	TGTGCCAGCAGCTTAGTGCAGGGGGCTGCTGGCTACACCTTC	CASSLVQGAAGYTF
TRBV12-2	NA	NA	TRBJ2-7	TGTGCAAGTCGCCTAAAGACTAGCGGGATCCACGAGCAGTACTTC	CASRLKTSGIHEQYF
TRBV5-1	NA	TRBD1	TRBJ1-3	TGCGCCAGCAGCTTGGCCGGGACAGGGCCTGGAAACACCATATATTTT	CASSLAGTGPGNTIYF
TRBV5-4	NA	TRBD1	TRBJ1-2	TGTGCCAGCAGCCTTCCGGGACAGGGGGTCTACGGCTACACCTTC	CASSLPGQGVYGYTF
TRBV6-5	NA	NA	TRBJ1-6	TGTGCCAGCAGGGCAGGGGAGATTTCACCCCTCCACTTT	CASRAGEISPLHF
TRBV10-3	NA	NA	TRBJ1-1	TGTGCCATCGCTCTAGTGTCTGGAACTGAAGCTTTCTTT	CAIALVSGTEAFF
TRBV5-6	NA	NA	TRBJ1-1	TGTGCCAGCAGCCCGGCGGGGGGGCTAAACACTGAAGCTTTCTTT	CASSPAGGLNTEAFF
TRBV19	NA	TRBD2	TRBJ2-3	TGTGCCAGTAGTATAAGGCGGGAGGGCCGCACAGATACGCAGTATTTT	CASSIRREGRTDTQYF
TRBV19	few	NA	TRBJ1-5	TGTGCCAGTAGTATAGTCAGGGGTAATCAGCCCCAGCATTTT	CASSIVRGNQPQHF
TRBV7-8	few	NA	TRBJ2-7	TGTGCCAGCAGCCACCAGATACCCGAGCAGTACTTC	CASSHQIPEQYF
TRBV6-5	NA	TRBD1	TRBJ1-1	TGTGCCAGCAGAACTTACAGGGGGCGTGACACTGAAGCTTTCTTT	CASRTYRGRDTEAFF
TRBV2	NA	TRBD2	TRBJ2-5	TGTGCCAGCAGTGAATCGGGGGGGGGACAAGAGACCCAGTACTTC	CASSESGGGQETQYF
TRBV7-2	NA	TRBD2	TRBJ2-7	TGTGCCAGCAGCAGAAGCGGGAGTCTTTACGAGCAGTACTTC	CASSRSGSLYEQYF
TRBV28	NA	NA	TRBJ2-6	TGTGCCAGCAGTCCCGGGTTGTCGGGGGTAGGCGACGTCCTGACTTTC	CASSPGLSGVGDVLTF
TRBV18	NA	NA	TRBJ1-2	TGTGCCAGCTCACCACCAGGGGTCTATGGCTACACCTTC	CASSPPGVYGYTF
TRBV29-1	few	NA	TRBJ2-4	TGCAGCGTTGAGTTGGCGGGAAGGGGCATTCAGTACTTC	CSVELAGRGIQYF
TRBV5-1	NA	TRBD2	TRBJ2-3	TGCGCCAGCAGCTTGAGTGGGAAGACTAGCGGGAGAGGTGATACGCAGTATTTT	CASSLSGKTSGRGDTQYF
TRBV2	NA	NA	TRBJ2-3	TGTGCCAGCAGTGCCCTTAGCGTTAGCACAGATACGCAGTATTTT	CASSALSVSTDTQYF
TRBV19	NA	TRBD1	TRBJ1-6	TGTGCCAGTAGTATAGGTCAGGGGGGAAATTCACCCCTCCACTTT	CASSIGQGGNSPLHF
TRBV6-5	NA	TRBD2	TRBJ2-7	TGTGCCAGCAGCGATACTAGCGCGCCCTACGAGCAGTACTTC	CASSDTSAPYEQYF
TRBV5-1	NA	TRBD1	TRBJ2-5	TGCGCCAGCAGCTCCCACACTACAGGGGGCGGAGAGACCCAGTACTTC	CASSSHTTGGGETQYF
TRBV7-9	NA	NA	TRBJ1-5	TGTGCCAGCAGCAACCGACAGAACAATCAGCCCCAGCATTTT	CASSNRQNNQPQHF
TRBV29-1	NA	NA	TRBJ1-3	TGCAGCGTTGTCCCCGGGACAACAGGAAACACCATATATTTT	CSVVPGTTGNTIYF
TRBV30	few	NA	TRBJ1-5	TGTGCCTGGAGTACTCGGGAAAATCAGCCCCAGCATTTT	CAWSTRENQPQHF
TRBV24-1	once	TRBD1	TRBJ1-1	TGTGCCACCAGTGATCCCAGACAGGGAGACACTGAAGCTTTCTTT	CATSDPRQGDTEAFF
TRBV5-1	NA	TRBD1	TRBJ1-1	TGCGCCAGCAGCTTGAAAGGACAGGGGGCCTCTGAAGCTTTCTTT	CASSLKGQGASEAFF
TRBV12-3/TRBV12-4	once	NA	TRBJ1-2	TGTGCCAGCAGCCCCACAGGGAACTATGGCTACACCTTC	CASSPTGNYGYTF
TRBV5-1	NA	TRBD2	TRBJ2-3	TGCGCCAGCAGCTCGGGACTAGCGGGAGGCCCCGAGGGAACAGATACGCAGTATTTT	CASSSGLAGGPEGTDTQYF
TRBV28	NA	NA	TRBJ2-6	TGTGCCAGCAGTTTCAGCTCTGGGGCCAACGTCCTGACTTTC	CASSFSSGANVLTF
TRBV7-6	few	TRBD1	TRBJ1-5	TGTGCCAGCAGCTCCCGGACAGGGATGGATCAGCCCCAGCATTTT	CASSSRTGMDQPQHF
TRBV6-1	few	NA	TRBJ1-1	TGTGCCAGCAGTGATCACACGAACACTGAAGCTTTCTTT	CASSDHTNTEAFF
TRBV6-5	few	NA	TRBJ1-3	TGTGCCAGCAGGTCGGTTGTAACAAACACCATATATTTT	CASRSVVTNTIYF
TRBV13	NA	TRBD2	TRBJ2-2	TGTGCCAGCAGCTTGACAGCCGTACTAGCGGGGGCCAACACCGGGGAGCTGTTTTTT	CASSLTAVLAGANTGELFF
TRBV7-2	NA	TRBD2	TRBJ2-7	TGTGCCAGCAGACCTAGCGGGGGGGCGGGCGAGCAGTACTTC	CASRPSGGAGEQYF
TRBV29-1	NA	NA	TRBJ1-1	TGCAGCGTTGAAAAGCTTCCCATGAACACTGAAGCTTTCTTT	CSVEKLPMNTEAFF
TRBV25-1	NA	NA	TRBJ1-6	TGTGCCACCAATGGACACTATAATTCACCCCTCCACTTT	CATNGHYNSPLHF
TRBV4-2	NA	NA	TRBJ1-1	TGTGCCAGCAGCCCCACTTGGAACACTGAAGCTTTCTTT	CASSPTWNTEAFF
TRBV19	NA	NA	TRBJ2-7	TGTGCCAGTAGTATATATGCGGCAGGGGGGTACTCCTACGAGCAGTACTTC	CASSIYAAGGYSYEQYF
TRBV2	NA	NA	TRBJ2-6	TGTGCCAGCAGTGAAGCACTCAGGGTTGCCGGGGCCAACGTCCTGACTTTC	CASSEALRVAGANVLTF
TRBV5-1	once	TRBD1	TRBJ2-1	TGCGCCAGCAGCTTGGATGGGACAGGGAGCAATGAGCAGTTCTTC	CASSLDGTGSNEQFF
TRBV9	NA	TRBD1	TRBJ2-5	TGTGCCAGCAGCGTAGGGGACAGGGGAACAGAGACCCAGTACTTC	CASSVGDRGTETQYF
TRBV5-1	few	TRBD2	TRBJ2-1	TGCGCCAGCAGCACCCAGACTAGCACAGCCTACAATGAGCAGTTCTTC	CASSTQTSTAYNEQFF
TRBV27	NA	TRBD2	TRBJ2-7	TGTGCCAGCAGGAGGGGGACTAGCGGGCCAGGCTACGAGCAGTACTTC	CASRRGTSGPGYEQYF
TRBV19	NA	NA	TRBJ1-4	TGTGCCAGTAGCAGAGGACGACAGTCGGAAAATGAAAAACTGTTTTTT	CASSRGRQSENEKLFF
TRBV6-6	NA	NA	TRBJ1-6	TGTGCCAGCAGGACAGGCGCTATTTCACCCCTCCACTTT	CASRTGAISPLHF
TRBV6-5	NA	NA	TRBJ2-3	TGTGCCAGCAAGAGAACCATTCCAAGCACAGATACGCAGTATTTT	CASKRTIPSTDTQYF
TRBV4-1	NA	NA	TRBJ1-4	TGCGCCAGCAGCCAAGAAGTCCGGGGCAGGGAGGATGAAAAACTGTTTTTT	CASSQEVRGREDEKLFF